Reported below is one T cell receptor (beta chain). The antigen is not known. Blood CD8+ and CD4+ T cells underwent high-throughput TCR beta sequencing. TEMRA cells were FACS-enriched, unlike CD8+ and CD4+ T cells, which were negatively isolated. CDR3 length: 13 residues. V was shortened by 4 bases and J by 5 bases, with 8 bases between the two germline ends. Germline V gene sequence: CDR1 LGHDT, CDR2 YNNKEL (reference sequence). The record originates from a study of CD8 T cells in Susac syndrome. The study's findings and limits: In Susac syndrome, the CD4+ T cell repertoires did not show clonal expansion.

Random hexamers were used to reverse transcribe an amount of roughly 0.45 to 1 ug RNA. Multiplex immunoSEQ PCR targeted 54 Vbeta and 13 Jbeta TCR beta segments. TCRdb re-called the immunoSEQ multiplex PCR reads with MiXCR, one entry per CDR3 protein. Of 160,000 or so distinct CDR3 sequences in the sample, 90% to 95% are singletons; the top ten hold roughly 0.12%. This sequence was found in a human donor with Susac syndrome. The sequencing input was CD4+ T cells from PBMCs. The chain couples TRBV3-1 to TRBJ2-2; D gene uncertain. The CDR3 DNA reads as TGTGCCAGCAGCCTCCGTAAAACCGGGGAGCTGTTTTTT. Translation: CASSLRKTGELFF. Filled out from reference TRBV3-1 and TRBJ2-2, the complete variable domain reads DTAVSQTPKYLVTQMGNDKSIKCEQNLGHDTMYWYKQDSKKFLKIMFSYNNKELIINETVPNRFSPKSPDKAHLNLHINSLELGDSAVYFCASSLRKTGELFFGEGSRLTVL.